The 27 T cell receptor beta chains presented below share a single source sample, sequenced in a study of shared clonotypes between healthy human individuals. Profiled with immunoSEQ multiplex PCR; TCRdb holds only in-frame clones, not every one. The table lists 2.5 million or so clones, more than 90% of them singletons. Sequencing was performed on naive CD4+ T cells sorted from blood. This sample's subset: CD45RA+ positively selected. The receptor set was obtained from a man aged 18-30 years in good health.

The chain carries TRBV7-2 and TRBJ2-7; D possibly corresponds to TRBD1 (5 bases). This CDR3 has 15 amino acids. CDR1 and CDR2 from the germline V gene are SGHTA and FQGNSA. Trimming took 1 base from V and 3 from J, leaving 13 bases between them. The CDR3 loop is CASSLVKGVGYEQYF. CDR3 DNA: TGTGCCAGCAGCTTAGTAAAAGGGGTGGGCTACGAGCAGTACTTC.

DNA of the CDR3: TGTGCCATAAGGACTAGCGGGAGTGAGGGCACAGATACGCAGTATTTT. It codes for CAIRTSGSEGTDTQYF. The chain has TRBV10-3 and TRBJ2-3; 13 positions agree with TRBD2. The CDR3 runs 16 residues. CDR1 and CDR2 from the germline V gene are ENHRY and SYGVKD. J lost 1 base, V lost 9 bases, and 7 bases had no gene match.

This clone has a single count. CDR3: CASSLTVGAGGTETQYF. The CDR3 DNA follows: TGTGCCAGCAGCTTGACCGTAGGGGCGGGGGGAACGGAGACCCAGTACTTC. This chain uses TRBV7-9 with TRBJ2-5; 8 bases are shared with TRBD2. Germline V gene data show CDR1 as SEHNR and CDR2 as FQNEAQ (reference sequence). The CDR3 length is 17 residues. The trim removed 3 bases at V and 5 bases at J, leaving 14 bases unmatched.

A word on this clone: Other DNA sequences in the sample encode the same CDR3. CDR3: CASSIRDRAYEQYF. The CDR3 nucleotides are TGTGCCAGTAGTATCCGGGACAGGGCCTACGAGCAGTACTTC. This rearrangement joins TRBV19 to TRBJ2-7, with TRBD1 identical over 9 bases. V shed 3 bases and J 2 bases; nucleotides not matched to a gene: 2. The CDR3 is 14 amino acids. Germline CDR1 is LNHDA and CDR2 is SQIVND (reference sequence).

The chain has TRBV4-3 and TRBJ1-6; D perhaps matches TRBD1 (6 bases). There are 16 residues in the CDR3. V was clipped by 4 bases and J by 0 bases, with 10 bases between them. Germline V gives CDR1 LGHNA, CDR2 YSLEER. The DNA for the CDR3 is TGCGCCAGCAGCCTTGACAGGAGCTCCTATAATTCACCCCTCCACTTT. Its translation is CASSLDRSSYNSPLHF.

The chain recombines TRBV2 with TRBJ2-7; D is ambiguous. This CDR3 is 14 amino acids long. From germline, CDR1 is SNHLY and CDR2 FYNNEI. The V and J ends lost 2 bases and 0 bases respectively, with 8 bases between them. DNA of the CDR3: TGTGCCAGCAGTGAAAGTCGGGCCTCCTACGAGCAGTACTTC. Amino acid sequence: CASSESRASYEQYF.

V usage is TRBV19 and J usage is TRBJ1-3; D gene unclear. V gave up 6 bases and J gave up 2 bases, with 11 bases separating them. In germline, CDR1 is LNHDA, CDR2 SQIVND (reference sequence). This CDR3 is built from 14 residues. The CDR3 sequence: CASSDLSPGNTIYF. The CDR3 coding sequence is TGTGCCAGTAGCGATCTTTCTCCTGGAAACACCATATATTTT. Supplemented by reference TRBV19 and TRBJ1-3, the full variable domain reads DGGITQSPKYLFRKEGQNVTLSCEQNLNHDAMYWYRQDPGQGLRLIYYSQIVNDFQKGDIAEGYSVSREKKESFPLTVTSAQKNPTAFYLCASSDLSPGNTIYFGEGSWLTVV.

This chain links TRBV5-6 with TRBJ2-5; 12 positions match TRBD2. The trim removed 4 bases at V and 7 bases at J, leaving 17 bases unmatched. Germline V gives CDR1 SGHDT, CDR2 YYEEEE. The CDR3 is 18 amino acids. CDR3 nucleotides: TGTGCCAGCAGCACATCCACTAGCGGGGGGACCCCAAGTGCGACCCAGTACTTC. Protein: CASSTSTSGGTPSATQYF.

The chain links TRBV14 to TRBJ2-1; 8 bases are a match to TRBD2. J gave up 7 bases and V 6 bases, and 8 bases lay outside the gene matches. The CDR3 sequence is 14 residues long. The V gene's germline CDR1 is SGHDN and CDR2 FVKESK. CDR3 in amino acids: CASRLSGGGNEQFF. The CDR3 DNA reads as TGTGCCAGCAGGCTTTCCGGGGGGGGTAATGAGCAGTTCTTC.

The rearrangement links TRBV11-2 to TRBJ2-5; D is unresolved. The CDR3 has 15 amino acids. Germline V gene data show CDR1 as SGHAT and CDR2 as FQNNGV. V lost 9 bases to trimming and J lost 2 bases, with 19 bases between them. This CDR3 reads CASSPQVGGQETQYF. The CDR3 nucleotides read TGTGCCAGTTCCCCCCAGGTCGGTGGGCAAGAGACCCAGTACTTC.

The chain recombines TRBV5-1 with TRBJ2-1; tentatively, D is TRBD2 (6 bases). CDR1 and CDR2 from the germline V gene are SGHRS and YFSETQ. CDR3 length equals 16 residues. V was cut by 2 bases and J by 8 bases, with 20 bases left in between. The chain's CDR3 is CASSLGRYSTGDEQFF. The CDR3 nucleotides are TGCGCCAGCAGCTTAGGCCGGTACTCGACGGGGGATGAGCAGTTCTTC.

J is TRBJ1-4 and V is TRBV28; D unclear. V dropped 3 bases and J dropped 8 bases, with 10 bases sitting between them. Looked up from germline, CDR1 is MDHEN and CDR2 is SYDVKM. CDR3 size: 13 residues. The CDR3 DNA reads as TGTGCCAGCAGTTTGGGCTCATTCGAAAAACTGTTTTTT. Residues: CASSLGSFEKLFF.

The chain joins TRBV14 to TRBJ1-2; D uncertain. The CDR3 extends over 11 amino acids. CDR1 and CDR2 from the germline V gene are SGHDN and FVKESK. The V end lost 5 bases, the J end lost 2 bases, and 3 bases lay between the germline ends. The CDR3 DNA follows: TGTGCCAGCAGCAAAAACTATGGCTACACCTTC. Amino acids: CASSKNYGYTF.

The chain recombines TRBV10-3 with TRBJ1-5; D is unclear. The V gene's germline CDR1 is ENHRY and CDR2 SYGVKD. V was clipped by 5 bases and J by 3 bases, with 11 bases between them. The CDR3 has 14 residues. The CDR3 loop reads CAISQDGVNQPQHF. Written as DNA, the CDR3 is TGTGCCATCAGTCAGGATGGGGTCAATCAGCCCCAGCATTTT.

CDR3 sequence reads: CASSTSGIYNEQFF. DNA for the CDR3: TGTGCCAGTAGTACTAGCGGGATCTACAATGAGCAGTTCTTC. The chain has TRBV19 and TRBJ2-1, with 9 bases aligning to TRBD2. Germline V CDR1 and CDR2: LNHDA, SQIVND (reference sequence). With 4 bases clipped from V and 3 bases from J, the junction kept 1 base outside the gene matches. This CDR3 has 14 amino acids. The entire variable domain, with the rest obtained from reference TRBV19 and TRBJ2-1, is as follows: DGGITQSPKYLFRKEGQNVTLSCEQNLNHDAMYWYRQDPGQGLRLIYYSQIVNDFQKGDIAEGYSVSREKKESFPLTVTSAQKNPTAFYLCASSTSGIYNEQFFGPGTRLTVL.

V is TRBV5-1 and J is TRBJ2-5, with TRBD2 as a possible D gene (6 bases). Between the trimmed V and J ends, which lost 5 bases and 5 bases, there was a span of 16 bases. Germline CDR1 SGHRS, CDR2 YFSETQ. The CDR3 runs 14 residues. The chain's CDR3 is CASSYAGTGETQYF. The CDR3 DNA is TGCGCCAGCAGTTACGCCGGGACTGGTGAGACCCAGTACTTC. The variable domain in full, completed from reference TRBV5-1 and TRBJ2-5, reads KAGVTQTPRYLIKTRGQQVTLSCSPISGHRSVSWYQQTPGQGLQFLFEYFSETQRNKGNFPGRFSGRQFSNSRSEMNVSTLELGDSALYLCASSYAGTGETQYFGPGTRLLVL.

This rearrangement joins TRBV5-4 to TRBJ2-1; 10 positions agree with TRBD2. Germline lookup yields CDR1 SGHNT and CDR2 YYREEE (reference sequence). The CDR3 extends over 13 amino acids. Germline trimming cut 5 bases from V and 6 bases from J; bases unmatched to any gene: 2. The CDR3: CASRTSGANEQFF. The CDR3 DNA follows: TGTGCCAGCAGAACTAGCGGGGCCAATGAGCAGTTCTTC.

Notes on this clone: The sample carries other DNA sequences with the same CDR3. As DNA, the CDR3 is TGTGCCAGCAGCGTAGGGGTGTCCTCTGGAAACACCATATATTTT. Its translation: CASSVGVSSGNTIYF. V and J are TRBV9 and TRBJ1-3; D uncertain. Germline assignment: CDR1 SGDLS and CDR2 YYNGEE. The CDR3 has 15 residues. V lost 0 bases and J 0 bases, leaving 7 bases between the germline ends.

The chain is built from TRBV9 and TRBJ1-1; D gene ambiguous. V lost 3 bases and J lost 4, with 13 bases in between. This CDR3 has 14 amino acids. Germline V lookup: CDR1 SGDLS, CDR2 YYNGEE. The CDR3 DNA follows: TGTGCCAGCAGCGCCCTGGTCGGTTCCACTGAAGCTTTCTTT. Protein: CASSALVGSTEAFF.

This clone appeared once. The CDR3, as DNA: TGTGCCAGCAGCCTAGGACTCATTAAAGCTTTCTTT. As protein: CASSLGLIKAFF. The chain joins TRBV6-1 to TRBJ1-1; D gene uncertain. Trimming cost V 6 bases and J 9 bases, with 14 bases left between them. Germline V gene sequence: CDR1 MNHNS, CDR2 SASEGT. The length of the CDR3 is 12 residues.

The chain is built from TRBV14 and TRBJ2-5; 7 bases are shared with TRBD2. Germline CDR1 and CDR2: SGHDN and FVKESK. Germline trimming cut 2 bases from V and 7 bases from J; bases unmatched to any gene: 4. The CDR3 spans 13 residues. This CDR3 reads CASSQPREGTQYF. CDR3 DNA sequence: TGTGCCAGCAGCCAACCCAGGGAGGGGACCCAGTACTTC.

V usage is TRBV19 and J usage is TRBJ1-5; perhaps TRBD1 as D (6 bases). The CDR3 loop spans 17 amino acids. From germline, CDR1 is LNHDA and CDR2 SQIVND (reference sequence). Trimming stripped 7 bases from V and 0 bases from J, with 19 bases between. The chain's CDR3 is CASTQRGAPYSNQPQHF. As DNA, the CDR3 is TGTGCCAGTACCCAAAGGGGGGCGCCTTATAGCAATCAGCCCCAGCATTTT. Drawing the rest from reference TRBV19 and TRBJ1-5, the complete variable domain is DGGITQSPKYLFRKEGQNVTLSCEQNLNHDAMYWYRQDPGQGLRLIYYSQIVNDFQKGDIAEGYSVSREKKESFPLTVTSAQKNPTAFYLCASTQRGAPYSNQPQHFGDGTRLSIL.

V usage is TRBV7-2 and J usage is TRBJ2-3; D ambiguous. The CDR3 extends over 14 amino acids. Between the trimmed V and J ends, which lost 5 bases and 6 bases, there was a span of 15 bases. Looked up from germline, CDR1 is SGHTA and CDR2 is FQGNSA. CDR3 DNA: TGTGCCAGCAGCCGAGACCAAGCTGGTGATACGCAGTATTTT. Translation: CASSRDQAGDTQYF.

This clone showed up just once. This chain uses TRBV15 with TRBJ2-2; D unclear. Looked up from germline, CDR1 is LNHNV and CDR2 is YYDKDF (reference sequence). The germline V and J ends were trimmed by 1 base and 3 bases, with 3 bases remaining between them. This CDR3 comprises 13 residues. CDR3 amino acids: CATSRVDTGELFF. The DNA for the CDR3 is TGTGCCACCAGCAGAGTCGACACCGGGGAGCTGTTTTTT.

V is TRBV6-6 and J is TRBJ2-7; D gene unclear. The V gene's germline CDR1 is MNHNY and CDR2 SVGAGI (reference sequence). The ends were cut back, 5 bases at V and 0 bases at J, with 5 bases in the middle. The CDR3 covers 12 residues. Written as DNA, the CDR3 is TGTGCCAGCAGTACGTCCTCCTACGAGCAGTACTTC. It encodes CASSTSSYEQYF.

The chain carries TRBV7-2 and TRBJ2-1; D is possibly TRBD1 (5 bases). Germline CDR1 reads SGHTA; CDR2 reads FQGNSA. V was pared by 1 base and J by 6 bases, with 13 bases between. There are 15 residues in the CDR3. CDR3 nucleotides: TGTGCCAGCAGCTTAGTGGCAGGGAAAGGCAATGAGCAGTTCTTC. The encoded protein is CASSLVAGKGNEQFF.

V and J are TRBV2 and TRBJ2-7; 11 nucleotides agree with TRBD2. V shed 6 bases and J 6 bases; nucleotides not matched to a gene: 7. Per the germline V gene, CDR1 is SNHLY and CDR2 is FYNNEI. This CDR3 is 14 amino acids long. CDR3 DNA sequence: TGTGCCAGCAGAGAACTAGCGGGAGAGTTCGAGCAGTACTTC. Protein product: CASRELAGEFEQYF.